The TCR beta chain described here comes from a study of vaccination and CD4 T cells after COVID-19. CDR3 length: 15 residues. CDR1 is SGHDT and CDR2 is YYEEEE in the germline V gene. The germline V and J ends were trimmed by 3 bases and 3 bases, with 13 bases remaining between them. CD4+ T cells that had been cultured provided DNA sequenced with the Oncomine TCR Beta short-read assay. TCRdb fed the PCR reads into MiXCR, producing one record per CDR3 protein. In the table there are 15,000 or so distinct CDR3 sequences, just under 45% of which are singletons. Treatment described: roughly ten-day PBMC culture with coronavirus spike peptide pools or control peptides (ViraFEST assay). For ViraFEST, peptide pools expanded antigen-specific T cells, after which the TCRs were sequenced. Upon completion of 10 days of culture, CD4+ T cells were isolated via negative selection. With regard to this clonotype: Its antigen is unidentified.

This receptor was identified in a human donor who had recovered from COVID-19. The material sequenced was CD4+ T cells from blood, cultured in vitro. This rearrangement joins TRBV5-6 to TRBJ2-1; D may match TRBD1 or TRBD2 (6 bases each). CDR3 loop: CASSYPGASYNEQFF. The CDR3 DNA is TGTGCCAGCAGCTATCCGGGGGCCAGCTACAATGAGCAGTTCTTC.